What follows is one TCR beta chain and its context. No antigen is known for it. TCRdb analysed the RT-PCR reads with MiXCR anew, one entry per CDR3 protein. The table lists 650,000 to 800,000 distinct CDR3 sequences, 14% of them singletons. This sample is part of a study of response to subunit inactivated influenza vaccine. Study-level results: Researchers suggested that each seasonal influenza vaccination recruits few new T cells.

The CDR3 covers 15 residues. Germline lookup yields CDR1 KGHSH and CDR2 LQKENI. V lost 2 bases to trimming and J lost 1 base, with 10 bases between them. The TCR comes from a man aged 45 to 65 who received an inactivated influenza vaccine. The sample in question was PBMCs from blood, obtained around 14 days before vaccination. The V gene is TRBV18, the J gene TRBJ2-3; maybe TRBD1 (5 bases). CDR3 region: CASSPSGPRTDTQYF. The CDR3 DNA follows: TGTGCCAGCTCACCATCAGGGCCCCGCACAGATACGCAGTATTTT.